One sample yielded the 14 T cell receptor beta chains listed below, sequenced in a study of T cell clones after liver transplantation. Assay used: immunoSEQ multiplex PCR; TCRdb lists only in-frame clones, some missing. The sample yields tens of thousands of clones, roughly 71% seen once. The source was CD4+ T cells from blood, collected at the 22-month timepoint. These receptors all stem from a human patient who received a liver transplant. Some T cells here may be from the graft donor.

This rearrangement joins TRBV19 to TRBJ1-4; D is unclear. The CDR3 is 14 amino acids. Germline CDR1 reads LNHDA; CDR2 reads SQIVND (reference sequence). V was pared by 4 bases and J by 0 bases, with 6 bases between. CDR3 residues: CASSRSATNEKLFF. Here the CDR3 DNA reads TGTGCCAGTAGTAGATCGGCAACTAATGAAAAACTGTTTTTT. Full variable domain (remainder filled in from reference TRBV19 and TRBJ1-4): DGGITQSPKYLFRKEGQNVTLSCEQNLNHDAMYWYRQDPGQGLRLIYYSQIVNDFQKGDIAEGYSVSREKKESFPLTVTSAQKNPTAFYLCASSRSATNEKLFFGSGTQLSVL.

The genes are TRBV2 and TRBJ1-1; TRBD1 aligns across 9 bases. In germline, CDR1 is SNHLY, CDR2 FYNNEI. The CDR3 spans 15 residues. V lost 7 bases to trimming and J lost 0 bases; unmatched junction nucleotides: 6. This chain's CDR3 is CASMSGQGMNTEAFF. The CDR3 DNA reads TGTGCCAGCATGAGTGGACAGGGGATGAACACTGAAGCTTTCTTT.

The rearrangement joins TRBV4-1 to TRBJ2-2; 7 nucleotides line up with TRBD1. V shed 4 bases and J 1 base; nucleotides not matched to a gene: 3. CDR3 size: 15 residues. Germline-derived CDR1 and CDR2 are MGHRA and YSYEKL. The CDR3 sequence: CASSRRTGNTGELFF. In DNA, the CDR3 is TGCGCCAGCAGCCGCCGGACAGGGAACACCGGGGAGCTGTTTTTT.

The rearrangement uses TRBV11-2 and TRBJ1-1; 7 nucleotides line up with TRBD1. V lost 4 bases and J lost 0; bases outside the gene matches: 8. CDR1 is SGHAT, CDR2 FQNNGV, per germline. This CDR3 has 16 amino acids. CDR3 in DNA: TGTGCCAGCAGCTCTAGGTACAGGGGACTGAACACTGAAGCTTTCTTT. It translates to CASSSRYRGLNTEAFF.

Written as DNA, the CDR3 is TGTGCCAGCAGTGTACAGGGACAGGGGGATTCACCCCTCCACTTT. It yields the protein CASSVQGQGDSPLHF. The rearrangement joins TRBV6-5 to TRBJ1-6; TRBD1 matches at 11 bases. The V gene end was trimmed by 5 bases and the J gene end by 8 bases; junction bases not matched to a gene: 5. CDR1 MNHEY and CDR2 SVGAGI come from the germline V gene. This CDR3 comprises 15 residues.

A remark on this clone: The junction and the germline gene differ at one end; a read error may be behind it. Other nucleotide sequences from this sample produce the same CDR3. This CDR3 reads CASSLGDRNYGYTF. The CDR3 DNA sequence: TGCGCCAGCAGCTTGGGGGACAGAAACTATGGCTACACCTTC. The chain uses TRBV5-4 and TRBJ1-2; 7 nucleotides line up with TRBD1. This CDR3 contains 14 residues. The V gene's germline CDR1 is SGHNT and CDR2 YYREEE (reference sequence).

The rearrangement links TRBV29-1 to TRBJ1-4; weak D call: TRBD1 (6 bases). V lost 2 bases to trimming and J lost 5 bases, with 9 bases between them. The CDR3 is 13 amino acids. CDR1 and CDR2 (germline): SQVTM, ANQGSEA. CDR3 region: CSVESGANEKLFF. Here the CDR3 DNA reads TGCAGCGTTGAATCAGGGGCAAATGAAAAACTGTTTTTT.

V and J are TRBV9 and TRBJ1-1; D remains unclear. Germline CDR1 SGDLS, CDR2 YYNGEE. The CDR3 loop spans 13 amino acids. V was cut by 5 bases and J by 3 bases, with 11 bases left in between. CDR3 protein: CASSARGDTEAFF. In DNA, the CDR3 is TGTGCCAGCAGTGCCCGTGGGGACACTGAAGCTTTCTTT.

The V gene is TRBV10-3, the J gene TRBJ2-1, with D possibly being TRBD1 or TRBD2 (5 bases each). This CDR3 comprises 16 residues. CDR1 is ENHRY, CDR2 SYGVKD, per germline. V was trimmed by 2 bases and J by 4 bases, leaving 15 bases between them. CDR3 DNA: TGTGCCATCAGTGAGCCCCGAGAGAGGGGATACAATGAGCAGTTCTTC. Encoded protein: CAISEPRERGYNEQFF.

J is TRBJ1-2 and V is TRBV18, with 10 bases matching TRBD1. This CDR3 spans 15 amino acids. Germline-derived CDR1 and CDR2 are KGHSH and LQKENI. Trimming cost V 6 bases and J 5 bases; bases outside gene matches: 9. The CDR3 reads CASSSKGTGDYGYTF. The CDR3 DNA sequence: TGTGCCAGCTCGAGTAAGGGGACAGGGGATTATGGCTACACCTTC. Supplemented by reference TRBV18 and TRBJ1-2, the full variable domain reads NAGVMQNPRHLVRRRGQEARLRCSPMKGHSHVYWYRQLPEEGLKFMVYLQKENIIDESGMPKERFSAEFPKEGPSILRIQQVVRGDSAAYFCASSSKGTGDYGYTFGSGTRLTVV.

As DNA, the CDR3 is TGTGCCAGCAGTATACCGGGTACTCGAACCGGGGAGCTGTTTTTT. Its translation: CASSIPGTRTGELFF. V is TRBV7-8 and J is TRBJ2-2; D remains ambiguous. Germline V CDR1 and CDR2: SGHVS, FQNEAQ. V lost 6 bases and J 5 bases, leaving 16 bases between the germline ends. The CDR3 runs to 15 residues.

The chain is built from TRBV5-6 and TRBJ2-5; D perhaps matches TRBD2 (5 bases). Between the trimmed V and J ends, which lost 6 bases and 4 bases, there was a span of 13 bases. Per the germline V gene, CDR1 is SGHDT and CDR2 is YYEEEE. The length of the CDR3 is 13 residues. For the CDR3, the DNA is TGTGCCAGCAACCACCGGGCGGGAGAGACCCAGTACTTC. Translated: CASNHRAGETQYF.

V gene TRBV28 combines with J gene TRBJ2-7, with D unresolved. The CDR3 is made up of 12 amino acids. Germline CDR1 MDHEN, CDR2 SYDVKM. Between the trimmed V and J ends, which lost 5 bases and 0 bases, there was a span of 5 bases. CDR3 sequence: CASSESSYEQYF. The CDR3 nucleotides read TGTGCCAGCAGTGAGAGCTCCTACGAGCAGTACTTC.

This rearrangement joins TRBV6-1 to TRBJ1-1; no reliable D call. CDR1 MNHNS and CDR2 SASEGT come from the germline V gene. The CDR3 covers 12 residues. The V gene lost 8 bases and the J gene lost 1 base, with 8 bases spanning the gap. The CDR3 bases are TGTGCCAGCCTTACAAGGAACACTGAAGCTTTCTTT. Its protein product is CASLTRNTEAFF.